Shown below are 30 T cell receptor beta chains from a single sample sequenced in a study of shared clonotypes between healthy human individuals. Sequenced by immunoSEQ multiplex PCR; TCRdb stores in-frame clones only, minus some. The data contain over a million clones, roughly 95% of them singletons. The sequenced material came from naive CD4+ T cells sorted from blood. Documented subset: CD45RA+ positively selected. These receptors all stem from a man aged 30 to 39 in good health.

This chain connects TRBV29-1 to TRBJ2-3; 10 bases fit TRBD2. In germline, CDR1 is SQVTM, CDR2 ANQGSEA. J lost 2 bases, V lost 5 bases, and 7 bases had no gene match. This CDR3 has 15 amino acids. The CDR3 DNA reads as TGCAGCGTTCCATTAGCGGGAGGCTTCACAGATACGCAGTATTTT. This translates into CSVPLAGGFTDTQYF.

V usage is TRBV4-3 and J usage is TRBJ2-2, with 9 bases that match TRBD1. V lost 1 base and J lost 6; bases outside the gene matches: 6. The CDR3 spans 16 residues. In germline, CDR1 is LGHNA, CDR2 YSLEER. Here the CDR3 DNA reads TGCGCCAGCAGCCAAGCCCTGAGACAGGGGGCCGGGGAGCTGTTTTTT. It specifies CASSQALRQGAGELFF.

This rearrangement joins TRBV5-4 to TRBJ1-3, with D hard to call. The V end was cut by 0 bases, the J end by 0 bases, with 10 bases between. This CDR3 comprises 16 residues. Per the germline V gene, CDR1 is SGHNT and CDR2 is YYREEE (reference sequence). CDR3 sequence reads: CASSLDPVDSGNTIYF. The CDR3 bases are TGTGCCAGCAGCTTGGATCCCGTGGACTCTGGAAACACCATATATTTT. Using reference TRBV5-4 and TRBJ1-3 for the parts outside the CDR3, the full variable domain is ETGVTQSPTHLIKTRGQQVTLRCSSQSGHNTVSWYQQALGQGPQFIFQYYREEENGRGNFPPRFSGLQFPNYSSELNVNALELDDSALYLCASSLDPVDSGNTIYFGEGSWLTVV.

The chain carries TRBV11-2 and TRBJ1-2, with TRBD1 matching over 7 bases. This CDR3 has 15 residues. After removal of 5 bases from V and 4 bases from J, the junction contained 10 bases not matched to a gene. CDR1 is SGHAT and CDR2 is FQNNGV in the germline V gene. CDR3 bases: TGTGCCAGCAGCGGGCGACAGGGCCTTCTCTATGGCTACACCTTC. Translated: CASSGRQGLLYGYTF.

V usage is TRBV15 and J usage is TRBJ2-1; TRBD2 aligns across 13 bases. V lost 0 bases to trimming and J lost 8 bases; unmatched junction nucleotides: 7. Germline-derived CDR1 and CDR2 are LNHNV and YYDKDF (reference sequence). There are 17 residues in the CDR3. CDR3 in amino acids: CATSRDALLAGGDEQFF. The DNA for the CDR3 is TGTGCCACCAGCAGAGACGCCTTACTAGCGGGAGGGGATGAGCAGTTCTTC. Supplemented by reference TRBV15 and TRBJ2-1, the full variable domain reads DAMVIQNPRYQVTQFGKPVTLSCSQTLNHNVMYWYQQKSSQAPKLLFHYYDKDFNNEADTPDNFQSRRPNTSFCFLDIRSPGLGDTAMYLCATSRDALLAGGDEQFFGPGTRLTVL.

The chain couples TRBV6-5 to TRBJ2-5; TRBD2 aligns across 13 bases. The CDR3 is 16 residues long. Germline CDR1 reads MNHEY; CDR2 reads SVGAGI. V lost 2 bases and J lost 2; bases outside the gene matches: 2. CDR3 region: CASSYRGLAGQETQYF. CDR3 nucleotides: TGTGCCAGCAGTTACAGGGGACTAGCGGGACAAGAGACCCAGTACTTC.

The chain's CDR3 is CASTPGQTTRELFF. Here the CDR3 DNA reads TGTGCCAGTACTCCGGGACAGACTACCCGGGAGCTGTTTTTT. V is TRBV25-1 and J is TRBJ2-2, with 7 nucleotides matching TRBD1. Germline loops: CDR1 MGHDK, CDR2 SYGVNS. J lost 9 bases, V lost 9 bases, and 13 bases had no gene match. The CDR3 has 14 residues.

The chain uses TRBV28 and TRBJ1-3; D not resolved. Germline CDR1 and CDR2: MDHEN and SYDVKM. The CDR3 loop spans 14 amino acids. With 2 bases removed from V and 4 bases from J, the gap between germline ends came to 9 bases. Here the CDR3 reads CASSLGPYGNTIYF. The CDR3 bases are TGTGCCAGCAGTTTAGGCCCGTACGGAAACACCATATATTTT.

The chain couples TRBV6-1 to TRBJ2-7; TRBD2 aligns across 9 bases. CDR3 length: 15 amino acids. J was trimmed by 3 bases and V by 6 bases; bases with no gene match: 9. Germline V lookup: CDR1 MNHNS, CDR2 SASEGT. The DNA for the CDR3 is TGTGCCAGCAGAAGCCGACTAGCGGCCAACTACGAGCAGTACTTC. Amino acid sequence: CASRSRLAANYEQYF.

The chain uses TRBV28 and TRBJ2-3, with D perhaps TRBD1 (5 bases). The V end lost 5 bases, the J end lost 2 bases, and 14 bases lay between the germline ends. The CDR3 extends over 15 amino acids. Germline V gene lookup returns CDR1 MDHEN and CDR2 SYDVKM. For the CDR3, the DNA is TGTGCCAGCAGTACCACGACAGCGCTCACAGATACGCAGTATTTT. Its translation: CASSTTTALTDTQYF.

The rearrangement links TRBV6-1 to TRBJ2-1; 7 bases are shared with TRBD2. The trim removed 2 bases at V and 6 bases at J, leaving 4 bases unmatched. Germline assignment: CDR1 MNHNS and CDR2 SASEGT. The CDR3 runs 14 residues. The CDR3 DNA follows: TGTGCCAGCAGTGAATCGGGGGAGGGCAATGAGCAGTTCTTC. Amino acid sequence: CASSESGEGNEQFF.

V gene TRBV21-1 combines with J gene TRBJ2-5; the DNA was not used to check the table's D call, TRBD2. TRBV21-1 constitutes a pseudogene. This CDR3 has 14 amino acids. DNA of the CDR3: TGTGCCAGCAGCAAATTAGGCTACGGGGAGACCCAGTACTTC. This codes for CASSKLGYGETQYF.

The gene calls are TRBV25-1 and TRBJ2-1; 7 bases are shared with TRBD2. In germline, CDR1 is MGHDK, CDR2 SYGVNS. V shed 2 bases and J 4 bases; nucleotides not matched to a gene: 5. The CDR3 has 15 amino acids. CDR3 sequence: CASSEHRGSYNEQFF. The CDR3 region has the DNA TGTGCCAGCAGTGAACACCGCGGGAGTTACAATGAGCAGTTCTTC.

V and J are TRBV29-1 and TRBJ2-6; TRBD1 matches at 7 bases. This CDR3 comprises 14 residues. CDR1 is SQVTM and CDR2 is ANQGSEA in the germline V gene. V lost 5 bases, J lost 4 bases, and 5 bases stayed unmatched. The DNA for the CDR3 is TGCAGCGTTCATCAGGGACAGGGGGCCAACGTCCTGACTTTC. Amino acids: CSVHQGQGANVLTF.

V usage is TRBV6-5 and J usage is TRBJ2-2; D call uncertain. CDR1 MNHEY and CDR2 SVGAGI come from the germline V gene. This CDR3 spans 15 amino acids. The V end was cut by 6 bases, the J end by 3 bases, with 14 bases between. The DNA for the CDR3 is TGTGCCAGCAGGGGCCTCGGGCCAGACACCGGGGAGCTGTTTTTT. Its translation is CASRGLGPDTGELFF.

The rearrangement joins TRBV5-1 to TRBJ2-5; D is unresolved. The CDR3 has 14 amino acids. Trimming left V 5 bases short and J 4 bases short, with 15 bases between. The germline gives CDR1 SGHRS, CDR2 YFSETQ. The CDR3 reads CASSASGSRETQYF. In nucleotides, the CDR3 is TGCGCCAGCAGTGCGTCCGGTTCGAGAGAGACCCAGTACTTC.

The chain joins TRBV5-1 to TRBJ2-3; 12 bases are shared with TRBD2. The CDR3 runs to 18 residues. Germline V gene sequence: CDR1 SGHRS, CDR2 YFSETQ. Trimming at V came to 4 bases and at J to 2 bases, leaving 11 bases not matched to a gene. The CDR3 loop reads CASSRGLAGGLVTDTQYF. The CDR3 nucleotides read TGCGCCAGCAGCCGAGGGCTAGCGGGAGGGCTTGTCACAGATACGCAGTATTTT.

This chain uses TRBV30 with TRBJ2-7, with D perhaps matching TRBD2 (5 bases). Germline V gene lookup returns CDR1 GTSNPN and CDR2 SVGIG (reference sequence). CDR3 length: 12 residues. CDR3 DNA sequence: TGTGCGTCGGACTCTAGCTCCTACGAGCAGTACTTC. It codes for CASDSSSYEQYF. The whole variable domain, remainder taken from reference TRBV30 and TRBJ2-7, is SQTIHQWPATLVQPVGSPLSLECTVEGTSNPNLYWYRQAAGRGLQLLFYSVGIGQISSEVPQNLSASRPQDRQFILSSKKLLLSDSGFYLCASDSSSYEQYFGPGTRLTVT.

The chain employs TRBV18 and TRBJ2-5; no clear D gene. This CDR3 has 13 amino acids. V dropped 2 bases and J dropped 5 bases, with 9 bases sitting between them. Germline-derived CDR1 and CDR2 are KGHSH and LQKENI. The CDR3 here is CASSPAESETQYF. Written as DNA, the CDR3 is TGTGCCAGCTCACCAGCAGAATCGGAGACCCAGTACTTC.

The chain has TRBV6-1 and TRBJ1-2; maybe TRBD1 (5 bases). The germline gives CDR1 MNHNS, CDR2 SASEGT. This CDR3 comprises 14 residues. The germline V and J ends were trimmed by 9 bases and 5 bases, with 19 bases remaining between them. CDR3 DNA sequence: TGTGCCAGTCGCCCCTCGGGACTGCCATATGGCTACACCTTC. Its protein product is CASRPSGLPYGYTF.

V gene TRBV9 combines with J gene TRBJ2-1; 7 bases line up with TRBD2. CDR1 and CDR2 (germline): SGDLS, YYNGEE. The CDR3 consists of 14 residues. Losses at the gene ends were 0 bases for V and 6 bases for J; bases not matched to a gene: 3. CDR3 nucleotide sequence: TGTGCCAGCAGCGTAGGCCCTAGCGGCAATGAGCAGTTCTTC. The encoded protein is CASSVGPSGNEQFF.

The chain combines TRBV5-1 with TRBJ2-2; tentative D call: TRBD1 (7 bases). The CDR3 has 15 residues. Trimming stripped 4 bases from V and 0 bases from J, with 10 bases between. CDR1 is SGHRS and CDR2 is YFSETQ in the germline V gene. This CDR3 is CASSAGQSNTGELFF. The CDR3 DNA sequence: TGCGCCAGCAGCGCGGGACAGTCGAACACCGGGGAGCTGTTTTTT. The full variable domain, in which reference TRBV5-1 and TRBJ2-2 provide the parts outside the CDR3, is KAGVTQTPRYLIKTRGQQVTLSCSPISGHRSVSWYQQTPGQGLQFLFEYFSETQRNKGNFPGRFSGRQFSNSRSEMNVSTLELGDSALYLCASSAGQSNTGELFFGEGSRLTVL.

The rearrangement joins TRBV4-1 to TRBJ2-5; 10 bases are a match to TRBD2. The CDR3 extends over 15 amino acids. Germline V CDR1 and CDR2: MGHRA, YSYEKL. V dropped 0 bases and J dropped 7; count of bases not matched to a gene: 5. CDR3 loop: CASSQEAGGPGTQYF. In DNA form, the CDR3 reads TGCGCCAGCAGCCAAGAAGCGGGAGGGCCGGGGACCCAGTACTTC.

Points on this clone: One end of the junction fails to match germline, which may point to a read error. The CDR3 spells CASSRKPTDIHYGQYF. As DNA, the CDR3 is TGTGCCAGCAGTCGGAAACCGACAGACATCCACTACGGGCAGTACTTC. This chain links TRBV13 with TRBJ2-7, with TRBD1 as a possible D gene (5 bases). The CDR3 sequence is 16 residues long. The germline V gene encodes CDR1 PRHDT and CDR2 FYEKMQ (reference sequence).

The chain links TRBV7-2 to TRBJ2-5; possibly TRBD2 for D (5 bases). V lost 5 bases and J lost 9, with 10 bases in between. This CDR3 comprises 11 residues. CDR1 and CDR2 (germline): SGHTA, FQGNSA. The CDR3, as DNA: TGTGCCAGCAGCCGGGGTTGGGCCCAGTACTTC. It codes for CASSRGWAQYF.

This clone was observed a single time. The chain employs TRBV4-3 and TRBJ2-7; 12 bases line up with TRBD2. CDR1 is LGHNA, CDR2 YSLEER, per germline. The CDR3 is made up of 16 amino acids. Germline trimming cut 1 base from V and 2 bases from J; bases unmatched to any gene: 3. The CDR3 DNA sequence: TGCGCCAGCAGCCAAGGGACTAGCGGGACGACCTACGAGCAGTACTTC. Amino acid sequence: CASSQGTSGTTYEQYF.

The chain links TRBV28 to TRBJ2-7, with D unresolved. Looked up from germline, CDR1 is MDHEN and CDR2 is SYDVKM. This CDR3 has 13 amino acids. Deletions cut 3 bases from V and 6 bases from J, with 12 bases between. The CDR3 loop reads CASSFSTSLEQYF. The CDR3 DNA follows: TGTGCCAGCAGTTTCTCCACGAGCCTCGAGCAGTACTTC.

The genes are TRBV14 and TRBJ1-3; D is unclear. This CDR3 contains 14 residues. The germline CDR1 and CDR2 sequences are SGHDN and FVKESK. V was cut by 3 bases and J by 0 bases, with 6 bases left in between. CDR3 sequence reads: CASSQSLSGNTIYF. CDR3 nucleotide sequence: TGTGCCAGCAGCCAGAGTCTCTCTGGAAACACCATATATTTT.

This rearrangement joins TRBV9 to TRBJ1-3, with D perhaps matching TRBD1 (5 bases). V was clipped by 4 bases and J by 2 bases, with 13 bases between them. CDR1 is SGDLS and CDR2 is YYNGEE in the germline V gene. The CDR3 is 15 amino acids. CDR3 region: CASSLFGDAGNTIYF. The CDR3 DNA reads TGTGCCAGCAGCCTTTTCGGGGACGCTGGAAACACCATATATTTT.

The rearrangement uses TRBV9 and TRBJ2-1; D is perhaps TRBD1 or TRBD2 (5 bases each). The germline gives CDR1 SGDLS, CDR2 YYNGEE. V shed 0 bases and J shed 9 bases, with 13 bases lying between them. CDR3 size: 14 residues. For the CDR3, the DNA is TGTGCCAGCAGCGTAGATACGAGAGGGACTGAGCAGTTCTTC. It translates to CASSVDTRGTEQFF.